This T cell receptor (beta chain) was retrieved from a study of cytomegalovirus exposure and HLA in healthy donors. For the study at large: There were 65 million to 85 million unique TCRs (from HLA-typed donors) in an early data release.

The PCR was carried out with 60 Vbeta primers and 13 Jbeta primers. Profiled with immunoSEQ multiplex PCR; TCRdb holds only in-frame clones, not every one. Of about 110,000 clones listed, approximately 70% are singletons. Regarding this clone: What it binds is not known.

The study, taken as a whole, reports: Researchers had no immune exposure information except CMV serostatus available. Presence/absence analyses supposed approximately even sequencing depth among donors. Versus the roughly 700-donor mean, an Asian-associated ancestry cluster reportedly showed fewer N-insertions in a later analysis.

The ends lost 6 bases at V and 5 bases at J; junction bases unmatched: 4. This CDR3 region has 13 residues. Per the germline V gene, CDR1 is MNHEY and CDR2 is SVGAGI. The TCR was taken from a man between 25 and 39 years old in good health and CMV-seropositive. The chain employs TRBV6-5 and TRBJ1-5, with 7 positions matching TRBD1. Sequencing was performed on PBMCs. The CDR3 DNA reads as TGTGCCAGCAGCTCTACAGGGGATCAGCCCCAGCATTTT. Protein: CASSSTGDQPQHF.